The rows below give T cell receptor beta chains drawn from one sample of a study of T cells in Graves' hyperthyroidism and ophthalmopathy. TCRdb re-derived calls from the multiplex PCR reads in MiXCR, one entry per CDR3 protein. The top ten hold 17% of the sample, which has around 520,000 distinct CDR3 sequences, roughly 14% seen once. Source material: blood. These receptors were taken from a woman younger than 30 with Graves' hyperthyroidism. Both conserved end residues are part of each CDR3. Fields, in order: J gene, clone size, CDR3 length, V gene, D gene, CDR3 DNA, CDR3 protein. D genes are given only for firm matches. Not all rows give a size; the values are once, few, many and, for expanded clones, a class.

>TRBJ2-2|few|15|TRBV3-1|NA
TGTGCCAGCAGCCAAGTCGATACGAACACCGGGGAGCTGTTTTTT
CASSQVDTNTGELFF
>TRBJ2-1|NA|13|TRBV13|NA
TGTGCCAGCAGCTTATCTAGGCCCAATGAGCAGTTCTTC
CASSLSRPNEQFF
>TRBJ2-4|many|14|TRBV20-1|NA
TGCAGTGCTACCCTACAGGGTTTAAGGAACATTCAGTACTTC
CSATLQGLRNIQYF
>TRBJ1-1|few|16|TRBV19|TRBD1
TGTGCCAGTAGTGTCGACAGGGGGCGCCGGGACACTGAAGCTTTCTTT
CASSVDRGRRDTEAFF
>TRBJ1-2|many|16|TRBV3-1|NA
TGTGCCAGCAGCCAAGTCCCCGGCAGGGCGGCCTTTGGCTACACCTTC
CASSQVPGRAAFGYTF
>TRBJ2-2|NA|12|TRBV4-1|NA
TGCGCCAGCAGCCAATTAGCCCAGGGGCTGTTTTTT
CASSQLAQGLFF
>TRBJ2-2|many|17|TRBV3-1|TRBD1
TGTGCCAGCAGCCATCGCACCTGGACAGGAAACACCGGGGAGCTGTTTTTT
CASSHRTWTGNTGELFF
>TRBJ2-1|few|18|TRBV9|NA
TGTGCCAGCAGCGCCCAAGAGGGCCGGTTACCGCCCTACAATGAGCAGTTCTTC
CASSAQEGRLPPYNEQFF
>TRBJ1-4|NA|15|TRBV15|NA
TGTGCCACCAGCGGACAACAGGCAACTAATGAAAAACTGTTTTTT
CATSGQQATNEKLFF
>TRBJ1-1|few|16|TRBV19|NA
TGTGCCAGTAGTGCCGGGCCCGGGGGCGCGGACACTGAAGCTTTCTTT
CASSAGPGGADTEAFF
>TRBJ1-2|few|12|TRBV19|NA
TGTGCCAGTAGTATAGCCAGGGATGGCTACACCTTC
CASSIARDGYTF
>TRBJ2-7|few|15|TRBV3-1|NA
NA
CANSQFGPGENEQYF
>TRBJ2-1|many|16|TRBV11-3|NA
TGTGCCAGCAGCTTAGACAGGGCGAGCTCCTACAATGAGCAGTTCTTC
CASSLDRASSYNEQFF
>TRBJ1-2|many|14|TRBV15|NA
TGTGCCACCAGCACCTGGACCATGACAGGCGGCTACACCTTC
CATSTWTMTGGYTF
>TRBJ1-2|many|13|TRBV7-8|NA
TGTGCCAGCAGCCCTCTGCCCTTCTATGGCTACACCTTC
CASSPLPFYGYTF
>TRBJ2-5|many|16|TRBV9|TRBD2
TGTGCCAGCAGCGTAGATGGACTAGCGGGTCAAGAGACCCAGTACTTC
CASSVDGLAGQETQYF
>TRBJ1-6|few|15|TRBV5-1|NA
TGCGCCAGCAGCTTGGACCCGACACCTACTTCACCCCTCCACTTT
CASSLDPTPTSPLHF
>TRBJ1-2|NA|16|TRBV7-9|TRBD1
TGTGCCAGCAGCTTAGCGGGACAGGGGGAACGCTATGGCTACACCTTC
CASSLAGQGERYGYTF
>TRBJ1-2|few|15|TRBV19|NA
TGTGCCAGTATTAACGCCGCCCAGAAAAACTATGGCTACACCTTC
CASINAAQKNYGYTF
>TRBJ1-4|NA|16|TRBV7-9|NA
TGTGCCAGCAGCTTGGGGTTAGGGGAGGAGGATGAAAAACTGTTTTTT
CASSLGLGEEDEKLFF
>TRBJ1-1|many|10|TRBV28|NA
TGTGCCAGCAGCCGTACTAAAGCTTTCTTT
CASSRTKAFF
>TRBJ2-2|NA|11|TRBV5-1|NA
TGCGCCTCCGGCGGCGCCGGGGAGCTGTTTTTT
CASGGAGELFF
>TRBJ1-1|many|11|TRBV30|NA
TGTGCCTGGAACAGGGCGACTGAAGCTTTCTTT
CAWNRATEAFF
>TRBJ2-3|many|17|TRBV12-3/TRBV12-4|TRBD2
TGTGCCAGCAGTTTAGGACAACTAGCGGGAGGGTCCGATACGCAGTATTTT
CASSLGQLAGGSDTQYF
>TRBJ1-4|few|12|TRBV30|NA
TGTGCCTGGAGTCAGACTAATGAAAAACTGTTTTTT
CAWSQTNEKLFF
>TRBJ2-6|few|15|TRBV27|NA
TGTGCCAGCAGTTCGAGGCTTATCGGCTCTAACGTCCTGACTTTC
CASSSRLIGSNVLTF
>TRBJ1-2|many|13|TRBV3-1|NA
TGTGCCAGCAGCCTAGGTAGGGCCTATGGCTACACCTTC
CASSLGRAYGYTF
>TRBJ2-1|NA|16|TRBV2|TRBD2
TGTGCCAGCAGTAAGAGACTAGCGGGAGGGCCGAATGAGCAGTTCTTC
CASSKRLAGGPNEQFF
>TRBJ2-1|NA|16|TRBV15|NA
TGTGCCACCAGCAGAGATTTTGGGACTCCCATTGATGAGCAGTTCTTC
CATSRDFGTPIDEQFF
>TRBJ2-2|many|17|TRBV18|TRBD2
TGTGCCAGCTCACCACCCTCGATAGCGGGACACACCGGGGAGCTGTTTTTT
CASSPPSIAGHTGELFF
>TRBJ1-2|NA|15|TRBV6-4|NA
TGTGCCAGCAGTGATCAGACAGGAACTAGCTATGGCTACACCTTC
CASSDQTGTSYGYTF
>TRBJ1-1|few|12|TRBV5-1|NA
TGCGCCAGCAGCTTGAGAGGGGTTGAAGCTTTCTTT
CASSLRGVEAFF
>TRBJ2-7|NA|13|TRBV20-1|NA
TGCAGTGCTAGTCAGGATGGAAGATACGAGCAGTACTTC
CSASQDGRYEQYF
>TRBJ2-7|many|12|TRBV5-1|NA
TGCGCCAGCAGCGCCGGGACATTCGAGCAGTACTTC
CASSAGTFEQYF
>TRBJ2-7|many|13|TRBV10-3|TRBD2
TGTGCCACCGGACTAGCGGGCACCTACGAGCAGTACTTC
CATGLAGTYEQYF
>TRBJ1-1|many|11|TRBV10-3|NA
TGTGCCATTGGGGGGAACACTGAAGCTTTCTTT
CAIGGNTEAFF
>TRBJ1-1|NA|15|TRBV7-9|NA
TGTGCCAGCAGCTTTACACAGGGTATGAACACTGAAGCTTTCTTT
CASSFTQGMNTEAFF
>TRBJ2-1|many|13|TRBV27|NA
TGTGCCAGCAGTTTATCGTTGGGCCATGAGCAGTTCTTC
CASSLSLGHEQFF
>TRBJ1-1|NA|14|TRBV29-1|NA
TGCAGCGTTGAGCGGGGAGGGAGAGACACTGAAGCTTTCTTT
CSVERGGRDTEAFF
>TRBJ1-2|many|14|TRBV10-2|NA
TGCGCCAGCAGCCCGACACGAACTAACTATGGCTACACCTTC
CASSPTRTNYGYTF
>TRBJ2-1|few|10|TRBV20-1|NA
TGCAGTGCTAGGTTCGGTTTTCAGTTCTTC
CSARFGFQFF